The present entry profiles one T cell receptor beta chain with its context. The authors' processing: Amplification with reference gene primers provided the estimates of nucleated cell counts. Clones were read by immunoSEQ multiplex PCR, and TCRdb kept only the in-frame ones, dropping some. V, J and clone size reflect that table, while D and trimming were determined from the DNA. This table has 150,000 to 200,000 clones, nearly 85% appearing once. Germline assignment: CDR1 MNHEY and CDR2 SMNVEV (reference sequence). The CDR3 loop spans 15 amino acids. J was trimmed by 4 bases and V by 4 bases; bases with no gene match: 7. The record originates from a study of blood T cell repertoires in COVID-19. Turning to the study itself: The origin of the acute and convalescent COVID-19 samples was the United States, Italy and Spain. PBMCs, B-cell-depleted T cells, or T cells were the source of the cDNA or gDNA that made up the material.

The material sequenced was peripheral blood. The sequence came from a woman younger than 45 with acute or convalescent COVID-19. The rearrangement joins TRBV27 to TRBJ1-2; 9 nucleotides align to TRBD1. CDR3 loop: CASSSPDRGFYGYTF. The CDR3 region has the DNA TGTGCCAGCAGTTCCCCGGACAGGGGCTTCTATGGCTACACCTTC.